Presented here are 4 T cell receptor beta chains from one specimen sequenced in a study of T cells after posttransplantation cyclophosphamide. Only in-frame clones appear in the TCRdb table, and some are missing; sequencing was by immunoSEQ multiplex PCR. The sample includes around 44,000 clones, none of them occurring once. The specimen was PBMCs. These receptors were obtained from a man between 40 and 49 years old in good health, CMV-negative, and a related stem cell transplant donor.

The CDR3, as DNA: TGTGCCAGCCACCAAATAAGAACTAGCGGGAGCTCCTACAATGAGCAGTTCTTC. Amino acids: CASHQIRTSGSSYNEQFF. The genes are TRBV18 and TRBJ2-1; 11 bases align to TRBD2. Trimming removed 8 bases from V and 0 bases from J; junction bases left unmatched: 12. The CDR3 contains 18 residues. Germline lookup yields CDR1 KGHSH and CDR2 LQKENI.

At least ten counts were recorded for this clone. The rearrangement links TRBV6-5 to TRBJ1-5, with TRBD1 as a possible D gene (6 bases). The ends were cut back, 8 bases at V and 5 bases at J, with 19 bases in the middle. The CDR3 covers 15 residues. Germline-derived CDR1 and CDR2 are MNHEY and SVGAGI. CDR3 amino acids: CASDRLVRRHQPQHF. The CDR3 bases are TGTGCCAGCGACAGGTTGGTAAGACGGCATCAGCCCCAGCATTTT.

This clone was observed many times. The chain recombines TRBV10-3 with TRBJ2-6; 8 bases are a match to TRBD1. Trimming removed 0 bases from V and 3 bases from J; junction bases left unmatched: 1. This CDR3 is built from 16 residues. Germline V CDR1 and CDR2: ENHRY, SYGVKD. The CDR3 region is CAISESTGDGANVLTF. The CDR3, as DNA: TGTGCCATCAGTGAGTCGACAGGGGATGGGGCCAACGTCCTGACTTTC.

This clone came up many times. The DNA for the CDR3 is TGCGCCAGCCGCCTACAGACGGGACAGGGCTACGAGCAGTACTTC. Translation gives CASRLQTGQGYEQYF. The gene calls are TRBV5-1 and TRBJ2-7; TRBD1 matches 9 bases. After removal of 7 bases from V and 3 bases from J, the junction contained 11 bases not matched to a gene. The CDR3 length is 15 residues. The germline V gene encodes CDR1 SGHRS and CDR2 YFSETQ.